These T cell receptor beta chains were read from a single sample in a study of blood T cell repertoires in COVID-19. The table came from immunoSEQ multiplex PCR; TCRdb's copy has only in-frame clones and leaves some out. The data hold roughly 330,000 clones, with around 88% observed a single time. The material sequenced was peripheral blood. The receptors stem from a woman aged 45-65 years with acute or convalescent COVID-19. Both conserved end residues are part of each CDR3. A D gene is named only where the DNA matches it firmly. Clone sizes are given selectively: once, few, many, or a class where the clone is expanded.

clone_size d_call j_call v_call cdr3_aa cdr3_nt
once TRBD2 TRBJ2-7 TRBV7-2 CASSLAVSGNYEQYF TGTGCCAGCAGCTTAGCTGTTAGCGGGAACTACGAGCAGTACTTC
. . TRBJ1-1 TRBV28 CASSLSENLDTEAFF TGTGCCAGCAGTTTATCCGAGAATCTGGACACTGAAGCTTTCTTT
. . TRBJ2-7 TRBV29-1 CSVPIIDSHEQYF TGCAGCGTGCCAATCATTGACAGCCACGAGCAGTACTTC
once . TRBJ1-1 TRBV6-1 CASSEIPPIIGTEAFF TGTGCCAGCAGTGAAATCCCCCCAATAATCGGCACTGAAGCTTTCTTT
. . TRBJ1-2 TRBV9 CASSVEPLSGYTF TGTGCCAGCAGCGTAGAACCCCTTAGCGGCTACACCTTC
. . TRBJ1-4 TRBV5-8 CASSLVVGRIREKLFF TGTGCCAGCAGCTTGGTAGTGGGGCGAATACGGGAAAAACTGTTTTTT
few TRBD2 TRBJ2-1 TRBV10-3 CAISDSGLAGANNEQFF TGTGCCATCAGTGACTCTGGACTAGCGGGAGCCAACAATGAGCAGTTCTTC
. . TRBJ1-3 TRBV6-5 CASSQSGNTIYF TGTGCCAGCAGTCAGTCTGGAAACACCATATATTTT
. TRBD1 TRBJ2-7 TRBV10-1 CASILQKGGVYEQYF TGCGCCAGCATCCTCCAAAAAGGGGGCGTTTACGAGCAGTACTTC
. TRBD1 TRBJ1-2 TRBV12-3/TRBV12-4 CASRPGQGNGYTF TGTGCCAGCAGGCCCGGACAGGGGAATGGCTACACCTTC
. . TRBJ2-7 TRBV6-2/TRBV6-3 CASSSPGVPPYEQYF TGTGCCAGCAGTTCACCGGGAGTTCCACCCTACGAGCAGTACTTC
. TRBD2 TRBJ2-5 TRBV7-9 CASSLALTSGKETQYF TGTGCCAGCAGCTTAGCGCTGACTAGCGGGAAAGAGACCCAGTACTTC
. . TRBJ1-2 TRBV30 CACRGRRSGGYTF TGTGCCTGCAGGGGCAGGCGGTCCGGTGGCTACACCTTC
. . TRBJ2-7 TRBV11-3 CASSHERGSPYEQYF TGTGCCAGCAGCCACGAACGGGGGTCTCCCTACGAGCAGTACTTC
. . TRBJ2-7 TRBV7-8 CASSFRSSYEQYF TGTGCCAGCAGCTTCAGGTCCTCCTACGAGCAGTACTTC
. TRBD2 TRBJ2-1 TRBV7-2 CASSWEGRTANEQFF TGTGCCAGCAGCTGGGAGGGCAGGACGGCCAATGAGCAGTTCTTC
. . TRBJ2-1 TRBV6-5 CASIKAPGLDEQFF TGTGCCAGCATCAAAGCACCGGGTTTGGATGAGCAGTTCTTC
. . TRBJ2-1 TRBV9 CASSRSGGRSYNEQFF TGTGCCAGCAGCCGTTCCGGGGGGCGCTCCTACAATGAGCAGTTCTTC
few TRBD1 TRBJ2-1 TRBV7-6 CASSLEGAVGNEQFF TGTGCCAGCAGCTTAGAGGGGGCGGTCGGCAATGAGCAGTTCTTC
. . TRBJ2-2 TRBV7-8 CASSFRASPNTGELFF TGTGCCAGCAGCTTTCGCGCGAGCCCTAACACCGGGGAGCTGTTTTTT
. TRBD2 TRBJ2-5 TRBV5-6 CASSPVLAGGPQETQYF TGTGCCAGCAGCCCGGTCCTAGCGGGAGGGCCCCAAGAGACCCAGTACTTC
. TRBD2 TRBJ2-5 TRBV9 CASSPGTSGLETQYF TGTGCCAGCAGCCCCGGGACTAGCGGGCTGGAGACCCAGTACTTC
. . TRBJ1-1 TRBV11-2 CASAALPQDTEAFF TGTGCCAGCGCGGCGCTTCCACAGGACACTGAAGCTTTCTTT
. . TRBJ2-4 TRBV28 CASSQGGRIQYF TGTGCCAGCAGCCAGGGGGGACGCATTCAGTACTTC
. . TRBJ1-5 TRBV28 CASRPTPGNSNQPQHF TGTGCCAGCAGACCCACCCCAGGGAATAGCAATCAGCCCCAGCATTTT
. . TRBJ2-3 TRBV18 CASSPLAAPGVTQYF TGTGCCAGCTCACCACTAGCGGCCCCGGGGGTTACGCAGTATTTT
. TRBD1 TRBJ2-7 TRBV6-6 CASRAVAGGGEQYF TGTGCCAGCAGGGCGGTGGCAGGGGGCGGAGAGCAGTACTTC
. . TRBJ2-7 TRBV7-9 CASTDTEEQYF TGTGCCAGCACGGATACAGAAGAGCAGTACTTC
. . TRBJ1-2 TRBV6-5 CASSYDSNYGYTF TGTGCCAGCAGTTACGACAGTAACTATGGCTACACCTTC